This T cell receptor beta chain was identified during a study of shared clonotypes between healthy human individuals (dated by TCRdb to between 2020 and 2021). General notes on the study: The cohort included three men and a couple of women between 18 and 49 years of age. To estimate repertoire size and how much clonotype sharing occurs between individuals, the study deeply sequenced the blood TCR repertoires of roughly 5 healthy adults. Leukapheresis yielded between about 0.8 and 9.5 billion PBMCs per donor. To increase sequencing depth and limit assay-specific biases, TCR repertoire library preparation and sequencing were carried out by different laboratories using diverse techniques. The paper as a whole reports these results and caveats: Sampling was restricted to blood, and TCR repertoires in tissue are likely to differ from TCR repertoires in blood. Based on pairwise subsampling, the degree of clonotype sharing among donors was expected to be affected by sequencing depth. The small number of donors limited the genetic and exposure-history diversity represented.

A remark on this clone: The clone's antigen remains unknown. Base quality data are lacking; no much larger clone is found one base away.

As encoded in the germline V gene (reference sequence), CDR1 is MNHEY while CDR2 is SMNVEV. The CDR3 contains 16 residues, cysteine and phenylalanine counted. Left in the record is the CDR3 DNA by itself, 48 bases read in frame from the first base. From V the trimming removes 5 bases and from J it removes 3 bases, while the gene matches leave 9 bases of the junction unaccounted for. The donors were healthy, HIV-negative adults with no recently reported acute infections or vaccinations. All donors were Caucasian adults living in Nashville, Tennessee, USA. For unsorted samples, some 90 million PBMCs were counted and genomic DNA was extracted with the QIAamp DNA Blood Mini kit. Blood was obtained by leukapheresis, after which PBMCs were separated by Ficoll-Histopaque density gradient centrifugation and cryopreserved in liquid nitrogen vapor phase. TCR CDR3 regions were amplified from genomic DNA by multiplex PCR using the deep immunoSEQ assay. Extracted genomic DNA from each cell subset was distributed evenly across all wells of several immunoSEQ 96-well plates, and each plate was treated as a replicate. For unsorted PBMC, each replicate PCR was loaded with about 300 ng genomic DNA, equivalent to 30,000 or so T cell genomes. Ten immunoSEQ deep assay plates were used to sequence the unsorted PBMC genomic DNA. Purified libraries were quantified with a Qubit 3.0 fluorometer, sized on a Bioanalyzer 2100, and re-quantified with the KAPA Library Quantification kit. Each immunoSEQ 96-well plate was sequenced on its own single-read 150-cycle Illumina NextSeq 550 flow cell. The authors processed their data as follows. Because only junctional sequences without quality scores were contained in the immunoSEQ output, filtering matching that applied to full-length reads could not be performed. To assign V/J genes and CDR3, sequences were annotated against IMGT germline references using PyIR, a Python wrapper for IgBLAST v1.9. Reads were removed for weak V/J assignments (E-value above 1e-6), missing CDR3, stop codons, out-of-frame junctions, or ambiguous translated residues. V3J clonotypes were defined as sequences sharing an identical inferred V gene, J gene, and CDR3 amino acid sequence. Percentage overlap between repertoires was calculated by dividing the number of shared unique clonotypes by the size of the smaller repertoire. Richness of each repertoire was evaluated using RTK rarefaction, the Chao1 estimator, and Recon v2.1 estimates of unobserved clonotypes. TCRdb limited this immuneACCESS table to in-frame rearrangements with V and J called. A share of clones is missing; checked studies link under half to unresolved V genes, and the rest is unexplained. The V and J calls and clone size were taken over from that table, and D and trimming were inferred from the DNA. A total of 550,000 to 600,000 clones appear in this sample, roughly 79% of them only once. The ten largest make up around 12% of the sample.

The origin of this receptor is a woman aged 35 to 49 in good health. Some clones in this sample may be carry-over from other donors' samples. The sequencing input was PBMCs. The sequence links TRBV27 to TRBJ2-7, with 11 bases aligning to TRBD2. Here the CDR3 is given as CASSPSRLAGFYEQYF. The bases read TGTGCCAGCAGTCCCTCCCGACTAGCGGGATTCTACGAGCAGTACTTC.